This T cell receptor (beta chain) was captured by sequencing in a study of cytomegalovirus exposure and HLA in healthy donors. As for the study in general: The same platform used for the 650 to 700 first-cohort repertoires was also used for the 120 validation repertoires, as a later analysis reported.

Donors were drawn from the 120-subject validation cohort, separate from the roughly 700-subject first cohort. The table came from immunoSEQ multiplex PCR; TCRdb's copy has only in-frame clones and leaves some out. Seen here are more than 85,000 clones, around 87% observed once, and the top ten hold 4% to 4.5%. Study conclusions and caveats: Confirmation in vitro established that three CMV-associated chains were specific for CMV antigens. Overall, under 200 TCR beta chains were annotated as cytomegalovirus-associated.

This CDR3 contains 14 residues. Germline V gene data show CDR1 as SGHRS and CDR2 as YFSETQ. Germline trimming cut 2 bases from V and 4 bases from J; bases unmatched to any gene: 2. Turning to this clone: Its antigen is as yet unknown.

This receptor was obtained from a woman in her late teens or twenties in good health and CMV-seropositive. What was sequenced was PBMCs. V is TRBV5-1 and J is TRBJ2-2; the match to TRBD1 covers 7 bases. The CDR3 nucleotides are TGCGCCAGCAGCTTACCAGGGGGCACCGGGGAGCTGTTTTTT. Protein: CASSLPGGTGELFF.